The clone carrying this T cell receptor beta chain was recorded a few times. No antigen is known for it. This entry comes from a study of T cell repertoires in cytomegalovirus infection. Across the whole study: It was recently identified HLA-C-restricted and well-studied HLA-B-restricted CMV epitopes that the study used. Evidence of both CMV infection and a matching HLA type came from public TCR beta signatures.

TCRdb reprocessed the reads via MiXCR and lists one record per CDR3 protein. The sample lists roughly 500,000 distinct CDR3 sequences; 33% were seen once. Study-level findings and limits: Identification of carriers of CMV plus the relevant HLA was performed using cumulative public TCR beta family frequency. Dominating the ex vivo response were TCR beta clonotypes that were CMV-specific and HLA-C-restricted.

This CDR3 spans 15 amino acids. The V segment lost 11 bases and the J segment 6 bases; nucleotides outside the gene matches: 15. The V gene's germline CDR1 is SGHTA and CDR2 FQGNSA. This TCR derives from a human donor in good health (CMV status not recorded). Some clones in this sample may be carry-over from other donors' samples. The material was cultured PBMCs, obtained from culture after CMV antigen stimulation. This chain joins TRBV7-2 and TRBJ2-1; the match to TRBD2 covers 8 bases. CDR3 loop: CAGFVAGLIGNEQFF. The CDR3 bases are TGTGCCGGATTTGTAGCGGGACTAATTGGCAATGAGCAGTTCTTC.